This TCR beta chain was identified in a study of Ad26.COV2.S vaccination and SARS-CoV-2 variants. Study results and caveats: Breadth of non-spike TCRs did not differ between vaccinees and placebo recipients.

Treatment reported: some 19 received Ad26.COV2.S at low or high dose, single or two shots; 5 received placebo; per-sample allocation not given. On day 63 after the first injection, vaccine and placebo recipients gave samples. TCRdb's table, derived via immunoSEQ multiplex PCR, lists solely in-frame clones and lacks some. Among 350,000 to 500,000 clones listed, approximately 92% were seen once. This clone was counted between two and nine times. Its antigen is currently unknown. CDR1 is SGHTA, CDR2 FQGTGA, per germline. V shed 5 bases and J 7 bases; nucleotides not matched to a gene: 4. The CDR3 runs to 14 residues.

The V gene is TRBV7-3, the J gene TRBJ1-6; 8 nucleotides match TRBD1. This clonotype originated in a person between 18 and 65 years old who received the Ad26.COV2.S COVID-19 vaccine or a placebo. The sample was peripheral blood, taken in a trial of Ad26.COV2.S vaccine versus placebo. This CDR3 reads CASSQGQANSPLHF. Here the CDR3 DNA reads TGTGCCAGCAGCCAGGGACAGGCCAATTCACCCCTCCACTTT.